This TCR beta chain was found in a study of cytomegalovirus exposure and HLA in healthy donors (dated by TCRdb to the late 2010s). Broadly, across the study: According to an earlier analysis of 587 of the donors, 150 million to 200 million T cells yielded roughly 100 million unique TCR beta sequences and 276 Gb of sequence data. An early release covering approximately 600 HLA-typed donors comprised about 320 gigabases of sequencing data and tens of millions of unique TCR sequences. Of the roughly 400 genotyped donors, about 84% fell in the genetic ancestry cluster associated with self-reported Caucasian donors. The study was designed to test whether signatures of past pathogen exposure could be identified by cataloging public T cell receptors. The T cell repertoires of around 730 subjects were profiled by immunosequencing and related to cytomegalovirus serostatus. A separate validation cohort of over 95 different subjects was used in addition to the approximately 700-subject first cohort. To predict cytomegalovirus infection status, the study brought together high-throughput TCR immunosequencing, statistical association of individual TCRs with disease status, and machine learning. A later analysis re-examined previously published TCR beta repertoires from roughly 720 donors and added high-resolution HLA genotyping to investigate patterns of TCR occurrence. Rather than drawing on any new phenotypic data, the later analysis identified candidate immune exposures from TCR beta sequences and the way those sequences occurred across donors. An earlier analysis of some 600 of the donors applied high-throughput TCR beta sequencing to assess whether each TCR beta V gene segment acted as functional or pseudogenic. Alongside the repertoire data, information on donor age, sex, ethnicity and CMV serostatus was compiled. Genome-wide SNP genotypes for about 65% of the roughly 670 donors were used in a later genetic analysis, which treated that subset as a discovery cohort. All discovery cohort repertoires had been generated using a single sequencing platform. Both class I and class II loci were covered by HLA typing, at four-digit resolution. Typing coverage varied by locus: roughly 629-630 donors for A, B, C, DRB1 and DQB1; roughly 560 for DQA1; more than 600 for DPA1; around 450 for DPB1. Five DR-DQ haplotypes were handled as single units for association and clustering because linkage in the cohort was strong. Across 398 genotyped donors of the cohort, an average of about 200,000 unique TCR beta nucleotide sequences per donor were sequenced, and approximately 19% of those sequences were non-productive. The research as a whole found: According to a later analysis, parvovirus B19, influenza, CMV and Epstein-Barr virus appeared linked to several top co-occurrence clusters. HLA typing was unavailable for some donors at each locus, so association tests used only the typed subset. A few of the identified cytomegalovirus-associated TCR beta chains were confirmed in vitro to be specific for cytomegalovirus antigens. A further reported finding was that TCR beta sequences accurately predicted the HLA-A and HLA-B alleles for most subjects in the first cohort. Roughly uniform sequencing depth across donors was assumed in presence/absence analyses, although this assumption may not hold. In a later analysis, TCR association rates were found to vary across HLA loci, with the most associated TCRs seen for DRB1 alleles and the fewest for HLA-C alleles. Compared with equally common non-associated chains, HLA-associated TCR beta chains in a later analysis were more clonally expanded and had lower generation probabilities. Linkage disequilibrium might explain the correlated functional status among segregating V segments, but an unknown experimental factor could not be excluded. At a false discovery rate of 0.05, a later analysis linked 16,951 TCR beta sequences to specific HLA alleles. CMV serostatus was the only immune exposure information available for the cohort. An association between a missense DCLRE1C variant and V-gene and J-gene trimming of TCR beta chains was found in a later genetic analysis and replicated in an independent cohort. Assigning TCR associations to individual alleles was difficult when HLA alleles, especially DR and DQ, strongly co-occurred. Over 15 rarely observed V segments, including chromosome 9 orphons, were excluded from the earlier analysis of approximately 600 of the donors because counts were too low. Some IMGT-functional V segments, including TRBV6-2 and TRBV6-3, could not be distinguished by the 87-base-pair reads and were therefore excluded. Most TCR sequences were observed very rarely across donors, whereas some public TCRs were present in many individuals. The authors suggested that the approach could potentially be generalized to other disease states and immunological phenotypes. In an earlier analysis of over 550 of the donors, most TCR beta V segments were observed in productive rearrangements about 90% or about 30% of the time, broadly matching IMGT annotations. In a later analysis, most CMV-associated TCR beta chains were found to appear HLA-restricted, with HLA associations seemingly driven largely by CMV exposure. In both the original and validation cohorts, the classifier was reported to diagnose cytomegalovirus status with high specificity and sensitivity. Compared with the roughly 600-donor mean, donors in an Asian-associated ancestry cluster had fewer N-insertions in productive TCRs, according to a later genetic analysis. A group of highly shared sequence variants was considered likely to be a technical artifact of the sequencing pipeline. The study listed 150 to 200 TCR beta chains as associated with cytomegalovirus. This cohort had only TCR beta chains sequenced, and the lack of alpha or paired-chain data limited which features could be detected.

For this clone: The clone's antigen remains unknown.

The library was generated by the immunoSEQ multiplex PCR assay. The multiplex PCR relied on a mix of 60 forward primers for TCR Vbeta segments and 13 reverse primers for TCR Jbeta segments. Amplification of the CDR3 region of rearranged TCR beta genes was performed with a multiplex PCR assay on genomic DNA. Amplified TCR beta libraries were sequenced as 87-base-pair reads on the Illumina HiSeq System. The source study handled its data this way. In a later analysis, tens of millions of unique TCR beta chains were counted across the 650 to 700 repertoires, and approximately 9.9 million of these chains were shared by at least two donors. A nearest-neighbor algorithm error-corrected the raw reads and collapsed the reads into unique sequences, merging closely related sequences to remove PCR and sequencing errors. V, D and J gene segments were assigned by aligning CDR3 sequences to IMGT reference sequences. For a sequence to be retained, a match of at least six nucleotides to both a V gene segment and a J gene segment was required. Rearrangements were classified as productive when the CDR3 lacked stop codons and remained in frame with V and J, and all other rearrangements were classified as non-productive. Following IMGT convention, CDR3 was defined as the stretch from the second conserved V-encoded cysteine up to the conserved J-encoded phenylalanine. Sequences without an unambiguous match to a single V gene segment were excluded from the earlier analysis of over 500 of the donors. In an earlier analysis of approximately 590 of the donors, V segments were called functional above 56.7% productive rearrangements and were called segregating when the between-donor standard deviation exceeded 5%. A statistical classification framework was built for diagnosing cytomegalovirus status from the catalog of TCR beta chain sequences. In a later analysis, TCR nucleotide sequences were compared against IMGT/GENE-DB human TR gene sequences so that V and J genes could be assigned. The TCRdist pipeline was used in a later analysis to assign CDR3 sequences and most-parsimonious VDJ recombination scenarios. In a later analysis, each TCR beta chain was defined by its CDR3 amino acid sequence together with its V-gene family, and reads without a unique V-gene family were excluded. As a way to deal with suspected cross-contamination and a sequencing artifact, a later analysis dropped hundreds of nucleotide sequences that were highly shared and had low generation probability. For each public chain, a later analysis derived a clonal expansion index from normalized ranks of inferred template counts within each repertoire. In a later analysis, generation probabilities were computed with a VDJ recombination model fitted to out-of-frame rearrangements, and the resulting probabilities were checked against IGoR. Hypergeometric tests were used in a later analysis to score TCR-TCR, TCR-HLA and TCR-CMV co-occurrence, with a repertoire-size bias correction applied to the TCR pairs. A later analysis estimated false discovery rates by permuting HLA or CMV assignments 20 times. In a later analysis, co-occurring TCRs were grouped using DBSCAN, with TCRdist sequence similarity added in when clustering inside HLA-allele-positive subsets. Repertoires with fewer than 30,000 or more than 120,000 public chains were left out of co-occurrence clustering, as were several repertoires with anomalous nucleotide sharing. TCRdb holds this immuneACCESS table with in-frame rearrangements only. Some clones are missing; in checked studies, unresolved V genes explain under half, and the rest has no known cause. V and J calls and clone size are as listed in that table; D and trimming were resolved from the DNA. The record for this sample contains approximately 140,000 clones. The ten top clones hold roughly 1.6% of the sample.

As encoded in the germline V gene, CDR1 is SGHTA while CDR2 is FQGNSA. The CDR3 runs 15 amino acids, cysteine and phenylalanine included. This entry keeps only the CDR3 DNA: 45 bases, framed from base 1. Here V drops 4 bases and J drops 2 bases, and the junction holds 8 bases not matched to any gene. The cohort consisted of 600 to 750 healthy bone marrow donors. At the time of sampling, all cohort members were nominally healthy, though unrecorded immune exposures were likely present. The donor tested CMV seronegative and was one of the 352 seronegative cohort members. Each donor provided a peripheral blood sample, and peripheral blood mononuclear cells were used for TCR beta sequencing. Genomic DNA was extracted from the blood cell samples with the Qiagen DNeasy Blood Extraction Kit.

Sequenced input: PBMCs. The chain is assembled from TRBV7-2 and TRBJ2-7; 7 central bases correspond to TRBD2. The receptor was derived from a woman aged 45 to 65 in good health and CMV-seronegative. The DNA is TGTGCCAGCAGCTACCCGGCTAGCGGTCCCTACGAGCAGTACTTC. The resulting protein is CASSYPASGPYEQYF.